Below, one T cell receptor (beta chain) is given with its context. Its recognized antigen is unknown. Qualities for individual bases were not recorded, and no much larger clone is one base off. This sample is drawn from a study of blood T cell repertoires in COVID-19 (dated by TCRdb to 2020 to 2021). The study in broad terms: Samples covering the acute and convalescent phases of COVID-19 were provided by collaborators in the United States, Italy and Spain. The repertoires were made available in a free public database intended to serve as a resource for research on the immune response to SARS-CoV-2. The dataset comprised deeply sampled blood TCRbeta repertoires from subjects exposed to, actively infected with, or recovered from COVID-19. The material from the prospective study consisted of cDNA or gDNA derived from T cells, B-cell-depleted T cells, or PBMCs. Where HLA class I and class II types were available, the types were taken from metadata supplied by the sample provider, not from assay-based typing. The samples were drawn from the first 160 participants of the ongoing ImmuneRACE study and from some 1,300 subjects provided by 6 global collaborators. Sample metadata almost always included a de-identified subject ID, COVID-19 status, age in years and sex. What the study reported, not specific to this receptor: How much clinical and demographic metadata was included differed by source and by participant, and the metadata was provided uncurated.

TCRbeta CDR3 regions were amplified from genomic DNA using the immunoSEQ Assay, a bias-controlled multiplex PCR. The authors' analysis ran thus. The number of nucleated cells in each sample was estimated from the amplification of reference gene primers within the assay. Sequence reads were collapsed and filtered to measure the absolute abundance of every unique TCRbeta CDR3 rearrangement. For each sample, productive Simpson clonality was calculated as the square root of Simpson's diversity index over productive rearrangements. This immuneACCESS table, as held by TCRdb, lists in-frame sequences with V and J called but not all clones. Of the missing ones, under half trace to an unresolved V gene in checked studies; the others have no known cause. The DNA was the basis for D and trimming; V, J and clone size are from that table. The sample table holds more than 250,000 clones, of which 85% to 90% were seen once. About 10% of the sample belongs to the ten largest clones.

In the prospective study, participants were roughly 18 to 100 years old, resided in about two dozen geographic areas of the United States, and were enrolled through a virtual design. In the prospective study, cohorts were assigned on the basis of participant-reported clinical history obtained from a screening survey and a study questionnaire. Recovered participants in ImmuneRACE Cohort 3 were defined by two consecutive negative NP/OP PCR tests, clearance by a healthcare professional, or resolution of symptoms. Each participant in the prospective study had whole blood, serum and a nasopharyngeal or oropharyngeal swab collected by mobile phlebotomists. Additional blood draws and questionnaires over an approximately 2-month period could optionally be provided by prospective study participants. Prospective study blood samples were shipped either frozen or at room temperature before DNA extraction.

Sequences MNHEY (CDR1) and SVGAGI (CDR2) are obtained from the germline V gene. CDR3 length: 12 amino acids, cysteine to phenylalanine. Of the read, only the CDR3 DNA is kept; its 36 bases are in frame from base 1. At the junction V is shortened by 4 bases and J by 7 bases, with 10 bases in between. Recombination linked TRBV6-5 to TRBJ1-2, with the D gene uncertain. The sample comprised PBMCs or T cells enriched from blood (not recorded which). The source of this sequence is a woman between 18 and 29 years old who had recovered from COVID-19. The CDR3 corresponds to CASSLRGSGYTF. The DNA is TGTGCCAGCAGTTTACGGGGTTCTGGCTACACCTTC.